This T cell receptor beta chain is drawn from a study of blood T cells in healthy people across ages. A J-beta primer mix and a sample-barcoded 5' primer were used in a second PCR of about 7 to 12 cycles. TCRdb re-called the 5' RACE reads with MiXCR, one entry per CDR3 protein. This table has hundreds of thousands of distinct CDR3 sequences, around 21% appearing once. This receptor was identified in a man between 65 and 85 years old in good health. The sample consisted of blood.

CDR3 loop: CATGDRQETQYF. The CDR3 nucleotides are TGTGCCACCGGCGACCGACAAGAGACCCAGTACTTC. The rearrangement links TRBV24-1 to TRBJ2-5; D gene ambiguous. Looked up from germline, CDR1 is KGHDR and CDR2 is SFDVKD. Trimming shortened V by 9 bases and J by 2 bases, and 9 bases separated the two germline ends. CDR3 length equals 12 residues.